This T cell receptor (beta chain) was documented in a study of cytotoxic CD8 clonotypes in ibrutinib-treated CLL. Study-level results: At ibrutinib response, clonality increased, and at progression it declined back toward baseline. Starting clonality was above that of age-matched healthy donors and tracked circulating CD8+ T-cell counts.

Germline CDR1 is SQVTM and CDR2 is ANQGSEA. The CDR3 totals 14 residues. Unmatched junction bases numbered 12, after V lost 0 bases and J lost 12 bases. To note about this clone: Its specificity is not known.

Sequencing was performed with immunoSEQ multiplex PCR; in TCRdb, only in-frame clones are kept and a portion is missing. The data contain some 350,000 clones, 67% of them seen just once; the ten biggest clones take up roughly 6%. The source is a human donor with chronic lymphocytic leukemia. The sequencing used PBMCs, collected after 36 months of ibrutinib treatment. The chain joins TRBV29-1 to TRBJ1-1, with 8 positions matching TRBD1. CDR3 sequence (DNA): TGCAGCGTTGAAGATCCCCGGGACAGGCGCTGGTCTTTCTTT. Translating gives CSVEDPRDRRWSFF.